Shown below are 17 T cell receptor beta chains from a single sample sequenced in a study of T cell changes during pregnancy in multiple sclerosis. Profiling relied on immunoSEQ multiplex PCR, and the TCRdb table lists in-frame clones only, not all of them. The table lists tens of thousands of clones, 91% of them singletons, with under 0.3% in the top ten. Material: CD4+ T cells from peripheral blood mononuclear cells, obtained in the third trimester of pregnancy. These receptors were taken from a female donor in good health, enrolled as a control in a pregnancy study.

CDR3 region: CASSEIVYGQANSYNSPLHF. CDR3 in DNA: TGTGCCAGCAGTGAAATCGTGTACGGACAGGCCAACTCCTATAATTCACCCCTCCACTTT. This chain joins TRBV6-1 and TRBJ1-6; 7 bases line up with TRBD1. Germline V gives CDR1 MNHNS, CDR2 SASEGT. V lost 2 bases to trimming and J lost 0 bases; unmatched junction nucleotides: 13. The CDR3 length is 20 residues.

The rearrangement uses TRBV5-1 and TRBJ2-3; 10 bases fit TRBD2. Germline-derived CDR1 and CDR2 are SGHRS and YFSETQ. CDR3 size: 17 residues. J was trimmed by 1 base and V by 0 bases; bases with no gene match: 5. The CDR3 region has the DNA TGCGCCAGCAGCTTGGGGGGTAGCGGGGGGCGCACAGATACGCAGTATTTT. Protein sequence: CASSLGGSGGRTDTQYF.

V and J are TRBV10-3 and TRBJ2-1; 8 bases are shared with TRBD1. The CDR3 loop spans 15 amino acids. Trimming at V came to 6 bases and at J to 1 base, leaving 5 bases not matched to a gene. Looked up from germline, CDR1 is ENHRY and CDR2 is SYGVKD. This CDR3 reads CAISGTGGSYNEQFF. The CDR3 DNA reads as TGTGCCATCAGCGGGACAGGCGGATCCTACAATGAGCAGTTCTTC.

In DNA form, the CDR3 reads TGTGCCACCAGCAGAGATACAGGGGTAGACACTGAAGCTTTCTTT. Its translation is CATSRDTGVDTEAFF. J is TRBJ1-1 and V is TRBV15, with 7 bases that match TRBD1. V lost 0 bases to trimming and J lost 3 bases; unmatched junction nucleotides: 4. This CDR3 is 15 amino acids long. Germline assignment: CDR1 LNHNV and CDR2 YYDKDF (reference sequence).

The CDR3 region has the DNA TGCGCCAGCGCAGCAGGCGCTAGCGGGGGCCTTGAGCAGTTCTTC. Residues: CASAAGASGGLEQFF. This chain links TRBV5-1 with TRBJ2-1; TRBD2 aligns across 10 bases. This CDR3 has 15 amino acids. With V trimmed by 7 bases and J by 9 bases, 13 bases remained unmatched. The germline CDR1 and CDR2 sequences are SGHRS and YFSETQ.

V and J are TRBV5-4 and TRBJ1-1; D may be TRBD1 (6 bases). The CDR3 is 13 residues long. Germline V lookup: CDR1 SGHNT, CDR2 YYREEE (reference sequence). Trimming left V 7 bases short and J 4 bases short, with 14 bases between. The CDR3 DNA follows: TGTGCCAGCGGGGTGAGGGGGGGCACTGAAGCTTTCTTT. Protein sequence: CASGVRGGTEAFF.

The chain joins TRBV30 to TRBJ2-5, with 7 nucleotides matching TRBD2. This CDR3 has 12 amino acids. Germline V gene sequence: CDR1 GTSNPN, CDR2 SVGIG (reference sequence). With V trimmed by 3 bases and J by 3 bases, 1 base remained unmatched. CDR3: CAWRRGKETQYF. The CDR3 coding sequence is TGTGCCTGGAGGCGGGGGAAAGAGACCCAGTACTTC.

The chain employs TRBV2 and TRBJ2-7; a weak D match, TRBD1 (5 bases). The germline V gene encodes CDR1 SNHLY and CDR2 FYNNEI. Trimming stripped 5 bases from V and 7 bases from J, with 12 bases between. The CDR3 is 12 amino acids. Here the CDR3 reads CASSSGFREQYF. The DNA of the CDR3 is TGTGCCAGCAGTTCAGGGTTTCGAGAGCAGTACTTC.

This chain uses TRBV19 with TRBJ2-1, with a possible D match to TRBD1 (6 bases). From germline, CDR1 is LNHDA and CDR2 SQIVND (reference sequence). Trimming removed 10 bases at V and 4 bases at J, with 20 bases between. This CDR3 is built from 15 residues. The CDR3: CATRGGLNSYNEQFF. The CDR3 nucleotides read TGTGCCACCAGGGGCGGGTTGAACTCTTACAATGAGCAGTTCTTC.

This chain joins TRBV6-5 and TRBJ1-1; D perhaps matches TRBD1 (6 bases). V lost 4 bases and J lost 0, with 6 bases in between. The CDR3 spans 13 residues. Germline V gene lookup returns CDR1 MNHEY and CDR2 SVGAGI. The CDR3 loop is CASSSGVNTEAFF. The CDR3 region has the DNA TGTGCCAGCAGTTCAGGGGTGAACACTGAAGCTTTCTTT.

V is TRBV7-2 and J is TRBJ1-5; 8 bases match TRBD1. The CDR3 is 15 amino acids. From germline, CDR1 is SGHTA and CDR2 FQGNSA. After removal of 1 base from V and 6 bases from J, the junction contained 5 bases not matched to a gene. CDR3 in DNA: TGTGCCAGCAGCTTAGGGACAGGGCGGGCTCAGCCCCAGCATTTT. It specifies CASSLGTGRAQPQHF. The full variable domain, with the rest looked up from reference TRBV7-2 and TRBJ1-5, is GAGVSQSPSNKVTEKGKDVELRCDPISGHTALYWYRQSLGQGLEFLIYFQGNSAPDKSGLPSDRFSAERTGGSVSTLTIQRTQQEDSAVYLCASSLGTGRAQPQHFGDGTRLSIL.

Here the CDR3 DNA reads TGTGCCAGCAGCTTTTCGCGGGCAGGGGATAATGAGCAGTTCTTC. Protein: CASSFSRAGDNEQFF. This chain joins TRBV7-3 and TRBJ2-1; D is possibly TRBD1 (6 bases). Germline-derived CDR1 and CDR2 are SGHTA and FQGTGA. Trimming removed 3 bases from V and 7 bases from J, with 16 bases in between. This CDR3 is 15 amino acids long.

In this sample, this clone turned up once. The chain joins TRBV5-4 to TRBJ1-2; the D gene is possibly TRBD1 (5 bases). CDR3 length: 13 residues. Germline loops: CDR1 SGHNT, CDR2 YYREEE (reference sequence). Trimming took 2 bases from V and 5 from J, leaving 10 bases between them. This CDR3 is CASSFDGGYGYTF. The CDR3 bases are TGTGCCAGCAGCTTTGATGGGGGGTATGGCTACACCTTC.

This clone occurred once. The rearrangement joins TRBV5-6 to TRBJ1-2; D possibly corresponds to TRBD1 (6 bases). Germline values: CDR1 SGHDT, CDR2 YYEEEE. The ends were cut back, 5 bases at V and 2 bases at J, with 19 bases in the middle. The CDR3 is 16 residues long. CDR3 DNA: TGTGCCAGCAGTTCTGGGGGGGCAGCGCTAAACTATGGCTACACCTTC. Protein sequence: CASSSGGAALNYGYTF.

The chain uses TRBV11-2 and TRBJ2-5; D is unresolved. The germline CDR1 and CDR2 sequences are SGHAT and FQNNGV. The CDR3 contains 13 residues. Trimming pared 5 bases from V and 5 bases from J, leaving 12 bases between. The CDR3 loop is CASSPLYAETQYF. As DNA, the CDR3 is TGTGCCAGCAGCCCCCTTTATGCGGAGACCCAGTACTTC.

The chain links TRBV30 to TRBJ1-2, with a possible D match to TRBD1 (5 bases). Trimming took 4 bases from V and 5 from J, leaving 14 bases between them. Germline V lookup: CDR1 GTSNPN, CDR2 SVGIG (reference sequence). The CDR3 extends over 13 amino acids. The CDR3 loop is CAWTAGFSYGYTF. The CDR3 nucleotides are TGTGCCTGGACCGCAGGGTTTTCTTATGGCTACACCTTC.

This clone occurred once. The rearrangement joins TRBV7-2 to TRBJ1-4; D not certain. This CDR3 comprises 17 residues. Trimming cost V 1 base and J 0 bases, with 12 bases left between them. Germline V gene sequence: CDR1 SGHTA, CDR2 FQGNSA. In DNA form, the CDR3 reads TGTGCCAGCAGCTTAGACCACAACCTTGCAACTAATGAAAAACTGTTTTTT. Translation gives CASSLDHNLATNEKLFF.